This T cell receptor (beta chain) was profiled in a study of T cell responses to AZD1222 COVID-19 vaccine. Study observations and caveats: Nearly half of spike-specific TCRs reportedly go after variant regions that carry no mutations. Repertoires were collected only later (after the peak T cell response had occurred). Two doses of AZD1222 preceded a rise in Spike-specific TCR breadth and depth.

Details on this clone: Its antigen is unidentified.

Using immunoSEQ multiplex PCR, the repertoire was profiled, and TCRdb retains in-frame clones only, with some absent. The sample yields around 110,000 clones, approximately 93% seen once. This CDR3 spans 15 amino acids. V trimming: 5 bases; J trimming: 8 bases; junction bases outside the gene matches: 10. CDR1 and CDR2 from the germline V gene are MGHRA and YSYEKL. The sequence came from an adult in good health. The sequencing here drew on peripheral blood, taken on day 0 of AZD1222 vaccination. The rearrangement links TRBV4-1 to TRBJ2-1; 9 positions agree with TRBD2. The CDR3 region is CASSKLGGRGDEQFF. The CDR3 region has the DNA TGCGCCAGCAGCAAGTTGGGCGGGAGGGGGGATGAGCAGTTCTTC.